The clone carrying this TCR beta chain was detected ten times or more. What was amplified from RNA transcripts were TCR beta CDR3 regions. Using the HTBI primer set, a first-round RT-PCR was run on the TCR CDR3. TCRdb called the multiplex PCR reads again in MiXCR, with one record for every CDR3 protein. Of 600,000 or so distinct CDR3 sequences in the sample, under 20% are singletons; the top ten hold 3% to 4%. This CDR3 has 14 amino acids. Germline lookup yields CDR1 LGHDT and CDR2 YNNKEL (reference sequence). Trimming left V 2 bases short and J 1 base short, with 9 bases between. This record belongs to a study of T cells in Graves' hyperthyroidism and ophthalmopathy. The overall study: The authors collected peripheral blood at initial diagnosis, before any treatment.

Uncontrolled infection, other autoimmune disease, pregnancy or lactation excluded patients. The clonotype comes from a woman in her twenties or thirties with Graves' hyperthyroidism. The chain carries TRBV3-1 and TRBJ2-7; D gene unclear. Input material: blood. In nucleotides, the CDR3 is TGTGCCAGCAGCCAATCACCGACATCCTACGAGCAGTACTTC. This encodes CASSQSPTSYEQYF.